This record concerns one TCR beta chain sequence. Participant-given clinical history determined each cohort assignment. Donors in Cohort 3 who had recovered were those with two negative PCRs, healthcare professional clearance, or resolution of their symptoms. In the original workflow: From reference gene primer amplification, estimates of nucleated cell counts were derived. Sequencing was performed with immunoSEQ multiplex PCR; in TCRdb, only in-frame clones are kept and a portion is missing. The DNA was the basis for D and trimming; V, J and clone size are from that table. The repertoire has roughly 290,000 clones, roughly 88% of them found once; the top ten carry more than 2%. These data are taken from a study of blood T cell repertoires in COVID-19. Study details: Sites in the United States, Italy and Spain provided acute and convalescent COVID-19 samples.

J gave up 2 bases and V 2 bases, and 4 bases lay outside the gene matches. There are 16 residues in the CDR3. CDR1 is MNHEY and CDR2 is SVGEGT in the germline V gene. The gene calls are TRBV6-2 or TRBV6-3 and TRBJ1-5; TRBD1 matches at 9 bases. Sequences were obtained from PBMCs or T cells enriched from blood (not recorded which). This TCR was recovered from a man aged 30 to 39 who had recovered from COVID-19. The CDR3 loop is CASSYGTGWGNQPQHF. The DNA of the CDR3 is TGTGCCAGCAGTTACGGGACAGGGTGGGGCAATCAGCCCCAGCATTTT.